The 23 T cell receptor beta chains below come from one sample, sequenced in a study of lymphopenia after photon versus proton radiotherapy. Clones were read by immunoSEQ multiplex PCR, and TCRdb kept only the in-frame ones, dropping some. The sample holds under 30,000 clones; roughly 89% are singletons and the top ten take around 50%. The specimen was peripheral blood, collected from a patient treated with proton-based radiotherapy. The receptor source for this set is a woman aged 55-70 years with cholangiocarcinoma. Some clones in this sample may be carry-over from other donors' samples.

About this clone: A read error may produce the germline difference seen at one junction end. The CDR3 sequence: CASSLGGNAEAFF. CDR3 DNA sequence: TGTGCCAGCAGCTTAGGGGGGAACGCTGAAGCTTTCTTT. The V gene is TRBV11-2, the J gene TRBJ1-1; the D gene is possibly TRBD1 (5 bases). The V gene's germline CDR1 is SGHAT and CDR2 FQNNGV. This CDR3 contains 13 residues.

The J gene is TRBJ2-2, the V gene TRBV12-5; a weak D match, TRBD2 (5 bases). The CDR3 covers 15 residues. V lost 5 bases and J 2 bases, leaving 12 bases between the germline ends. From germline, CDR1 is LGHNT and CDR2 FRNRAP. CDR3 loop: CASGPPGFNTGELFF. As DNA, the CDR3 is TGTGCTAGTGGTCCACCGGGATTTAACACCGGGGAGCTGTTTTTT.

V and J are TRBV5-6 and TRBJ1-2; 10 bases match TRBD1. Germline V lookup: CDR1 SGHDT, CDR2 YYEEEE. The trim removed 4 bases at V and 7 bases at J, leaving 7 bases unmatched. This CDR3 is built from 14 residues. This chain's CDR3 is CASSPDRGRFGYTF. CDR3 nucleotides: TGTGCCAGCAGCCCTGACAGGGGGCGGTTTGGCTACACCTTC.

This CDR3 reads CASSQVGLAGGSHTDTQYF. The CDR3 DNA follows: TGTGCCAGCAGCCAAGTGGGACTAGCGGGGGGCTCACACACAGATACGCAGTATTTT. The rearrangement links TRBV14 to TRBJ2-3; TRBD2 aligns across 15 bases. Germline assignment: CDR1 SGHDN and CDR2 FVKESK. The length of the CDR3 is 19 residues. J was trimmed by 2 bases and V by 1 base; bases with no gene match: 7. Full variable domain (remainder filled in from reference TRBV14 and TRBJ2-3): EAGVTQFPSHSVIEKGQTVTLRCDPISGHDNLYWYRRVMGKEIKFLLHFVKESKQDESGMPNNRFLAERTGGTYSTLKVQPAELEDSGVYFCASSQVGLAGGSHTDTQYFGPGTRLTVL.

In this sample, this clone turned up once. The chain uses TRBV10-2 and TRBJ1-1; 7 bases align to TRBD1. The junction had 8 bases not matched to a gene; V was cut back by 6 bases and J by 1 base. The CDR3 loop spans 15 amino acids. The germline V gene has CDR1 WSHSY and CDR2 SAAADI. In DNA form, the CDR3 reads TGCGCCAGCAGCGACTCAGGGGGTTCGAACACTGAAGCTTTCTTT. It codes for CASSDSGGSNTEAFF.

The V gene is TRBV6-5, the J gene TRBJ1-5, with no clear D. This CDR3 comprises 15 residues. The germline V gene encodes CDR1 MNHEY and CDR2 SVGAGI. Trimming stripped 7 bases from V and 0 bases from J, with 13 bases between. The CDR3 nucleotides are TGTGCCAGCACCCCGGAACAGTATAGCAATCAGCCCCAGCATTTT. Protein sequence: CASTPEQYSNQPQHF.

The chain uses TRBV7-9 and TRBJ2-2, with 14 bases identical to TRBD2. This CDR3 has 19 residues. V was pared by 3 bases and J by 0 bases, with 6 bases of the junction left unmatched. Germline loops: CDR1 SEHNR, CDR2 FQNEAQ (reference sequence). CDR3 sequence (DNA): TGTGCCAGCAGCTTGGACCCGACTAGCGGGAGGGCGAACACCGGGGAGCTGTTTTTT. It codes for CASSLDPTSGRANTGELFF.

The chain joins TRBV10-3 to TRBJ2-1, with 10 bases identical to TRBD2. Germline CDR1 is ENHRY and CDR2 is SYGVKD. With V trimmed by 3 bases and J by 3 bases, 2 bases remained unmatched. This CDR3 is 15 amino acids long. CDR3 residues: CAISELAGNYNEQFF. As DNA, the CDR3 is TGTGCCATCAGTGAACTAGCGGGGAACTACAATGAGCAGTTCTTC.

The CDR3 nucleotides read TGTGCCAGCAGCCAAGATCTAGCGGGAGTGGAAAATGAGCAGTTCTTC. Its translation: CASSQDLAGVENEQFF. The rearrangement uses TRBV14 and TRBJ2-1, with 10 bases aligning to TRBD2. The CDR3 covers 16 residues. Trimming removed 0 bases from V and 7 bases from J; junction bases left unmatched: 6. Germline V CDR1 and CDR2: SGHDN, FVKESK.

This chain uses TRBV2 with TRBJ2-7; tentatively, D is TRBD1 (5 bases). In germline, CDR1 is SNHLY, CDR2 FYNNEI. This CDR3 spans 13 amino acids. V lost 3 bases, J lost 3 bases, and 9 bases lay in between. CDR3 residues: CASSEGRVYEQYF. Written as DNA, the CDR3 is TGTGCCAGCAGTGAGGGCAGGGTCTACGAGCAGTACTTC.

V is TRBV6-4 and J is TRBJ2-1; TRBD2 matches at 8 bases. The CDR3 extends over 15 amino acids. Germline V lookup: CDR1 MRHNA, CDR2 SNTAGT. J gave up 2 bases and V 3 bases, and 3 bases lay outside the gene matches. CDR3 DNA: TGTGCCAGCAGTGAAGCGGGAGACGCCTACAATGAGCAGTTCTTC. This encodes CASSEAGDAYNEQFF.

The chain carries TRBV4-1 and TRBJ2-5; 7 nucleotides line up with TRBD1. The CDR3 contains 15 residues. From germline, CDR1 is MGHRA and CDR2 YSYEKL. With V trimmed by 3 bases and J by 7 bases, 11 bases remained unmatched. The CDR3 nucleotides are TGCGCCAGCAGCCAGCCTTCCAGGGGGTCCGGGACCCAGTACTTC. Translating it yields CASSQPSRGSGTQYF.

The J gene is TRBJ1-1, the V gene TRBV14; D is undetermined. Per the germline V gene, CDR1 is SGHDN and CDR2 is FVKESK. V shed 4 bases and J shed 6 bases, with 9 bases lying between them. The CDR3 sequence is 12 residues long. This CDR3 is CASSRSFAEAFF. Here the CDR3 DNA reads TGTGCCAGCAGCCGTTCATTCGCTGAAGCTTTCTTT.

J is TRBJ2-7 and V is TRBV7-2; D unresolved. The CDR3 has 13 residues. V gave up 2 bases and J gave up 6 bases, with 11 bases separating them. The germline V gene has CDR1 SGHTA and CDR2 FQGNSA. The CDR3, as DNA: TGTGCCAGCAGCTTACGCCGAGTGAGCGAGCAGTACTTC. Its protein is CASSLRRVSEQYF.

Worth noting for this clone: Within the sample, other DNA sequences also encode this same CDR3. The CDR3, as DNA: TGTGCCAGCAGCTTCTCCTACGAGCAGTACTTC. It codes for CASSFSYEQYF. The chain combines TRBV11-2 with TRBJ2-7, with D hard to call. Trimming stripped 3 bases from V and 0 bases from J, with 0 bases between. Germline assignment: CDR1 SGHAT and CDR2 FQNNGV. This CDR3 is built from 11 residues.

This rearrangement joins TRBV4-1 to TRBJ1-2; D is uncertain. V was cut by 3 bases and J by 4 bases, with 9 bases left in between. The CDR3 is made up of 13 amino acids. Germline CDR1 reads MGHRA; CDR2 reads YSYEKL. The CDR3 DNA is TGCGCCAGCAGCCAGTACGGGAGCTATGGCTACACCTTC. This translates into CASSQYGSYGYTF.

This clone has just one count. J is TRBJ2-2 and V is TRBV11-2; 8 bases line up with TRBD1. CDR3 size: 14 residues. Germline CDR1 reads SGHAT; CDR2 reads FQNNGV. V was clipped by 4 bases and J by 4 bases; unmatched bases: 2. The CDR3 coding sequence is TGTGCCAGCAGCTCAGGACAGGGCACCGGGGAGCTGTTTTTT. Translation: CASSSGQGTGELFF.

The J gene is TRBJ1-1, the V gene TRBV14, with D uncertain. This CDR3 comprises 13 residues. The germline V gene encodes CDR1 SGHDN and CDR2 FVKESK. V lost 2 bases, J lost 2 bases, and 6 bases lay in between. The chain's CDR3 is CASSQFVNTEAFF. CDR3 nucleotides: TGTGCCAGCAGCCAATTTGTAAACACTGAAGCTTTCTTT.

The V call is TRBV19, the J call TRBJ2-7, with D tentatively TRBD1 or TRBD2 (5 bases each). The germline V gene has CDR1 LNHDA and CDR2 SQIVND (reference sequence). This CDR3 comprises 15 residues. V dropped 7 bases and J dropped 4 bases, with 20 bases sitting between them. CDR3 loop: CASTQHHMGTYEQYF. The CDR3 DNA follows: TGTGCCAGTACCCAACACCATATGGGGACGTACGAGCAGTACTTC.

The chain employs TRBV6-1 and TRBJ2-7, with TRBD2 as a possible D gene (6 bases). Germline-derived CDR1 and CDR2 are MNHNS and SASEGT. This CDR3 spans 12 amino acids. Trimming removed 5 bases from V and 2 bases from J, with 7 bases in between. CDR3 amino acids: CASSPGAYEQYF. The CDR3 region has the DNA TGTGCCAGCAGTCCGGGGGCCTACGAGCAGTACTTC.

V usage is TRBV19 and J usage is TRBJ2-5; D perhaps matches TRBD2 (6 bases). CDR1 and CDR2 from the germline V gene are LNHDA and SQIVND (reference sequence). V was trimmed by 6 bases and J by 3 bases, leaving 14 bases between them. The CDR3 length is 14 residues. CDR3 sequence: CASSAGTLKETQYF. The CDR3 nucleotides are TGTGCCAGTAGCGCCGGGACTTTAAAAGAGACCCAGTACTTC.

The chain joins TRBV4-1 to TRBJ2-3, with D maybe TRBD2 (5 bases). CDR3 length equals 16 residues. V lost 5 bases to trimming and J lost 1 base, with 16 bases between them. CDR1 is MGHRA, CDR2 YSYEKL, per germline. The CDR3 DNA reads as TGCGCCAGCAGCAAGGACTCAGGTTGGGGCACAGATACGCAGTATTTT. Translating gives CASSKDSGWGTDTQYF.

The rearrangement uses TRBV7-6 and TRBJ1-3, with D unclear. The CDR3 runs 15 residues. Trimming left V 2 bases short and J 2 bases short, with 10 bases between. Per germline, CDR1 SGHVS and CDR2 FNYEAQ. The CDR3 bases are TGTGCCAGCAGCTTATATCCCGGAGCTGGAAACACCATATATTTT. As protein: CASSLYPGAGNTIYF.